This T cell receptor beta chain came from a study of graft-versus-host responses after intestinal transplantation. Background on the study: Anti-thymocyte globulin was used for induction in all recipients, who then took tacrolimus and steroids for approximately 3 years. Overall study results and limits: Levels of circulating GvH clones at their peak were associated with early post-transplant HvG declines.

Libraries were prepared by immunoSEQ multiplex PCR; TCRdb keeps only in-frame clonotypes and omits some of them. The table records around 7,800 clones, roughly four fifths of them present only once. As regards this clone: Its antigen remains unknown.

Germline lookup yields CDR1 SGHVS and CDR2 FNYEAQ. J lost 0 bases, V lost 6 bases, and 5 bases had no gene match. The CDR3 has 15 residues. Lymphocytes from graft epithelium and lamina propria were isolated. The sample here was ileum tissue, taken about 230 days after intestinal transplant. The receptor's source is a human patient who received an intestinal transplant, so some T cells may come from the graft donor. V gene TRBV7-6 combines with J gene TRBJ2-7, with 10 bases fitting TRBD2. CDR3 sequence reads: CASSPSGGLSYEQYF. CDR3 DNA sequence: TGTGCCAGCAGTCCTAGCGGGGGTCTCTCCTACGAGCAGTACTTC.